This T cell receptor (beta chain) was found in a study of CD8 T cells in ankylosing spondylitis. This clonotype was observed a few times. The CDR3 extends over 14 amino acids. The V gene lost 7 bases and the J gene lost 5 bases, with 17 bases spanning the gap. TCRdb reanalysed the 5' RACE reads using MiXCR and keeps one entry per CDR3 protein. The sample yields about 360,000 distinct CDR3 sequences, approximately 22% seen once. Source material: blood, either unsorted or a sorted T cell fraction (not recorded which). The genes are TRBV12-3 or TRBV12-4 and TRBJ2-5, with D unclear. The receptor comes from a male donor with ankylosing spondylitis or in good health (not recorded which). The CDR3 DNA reads TGTGCCAGCACCAACTGGGCAGGTTTGGAGACCCAGTACTTC. Amino acid sequence: CASTNWAGLETQYF.